Sequencing of this T cell receptor (beta chain) was carried out in a study of shared clonotypes between healthy human individuals. The V gene lost 3 bases and the J gene lost 2 bases, with 16 bases spanning the gap. The CDR3 spans 16 residues. Per germline, CDR1 SEHNR and CDR2 FQNEAQ (reference sequence). The naive CD8 subset, CD45RO-negative cells positively selected for CCR7, excluded terminally differentiated effector memory CD45RA+ cells. Profiled with immunoSEQ multiplex PCR; TCRdb holds only in-frame clones, not every one. Here the sample spans some 1,900,000 clones, about 95% being singletons.

The TCR originated in a man in his late teens or twenties in good health. The specimen was naive CD8+ T cells sorted from blood. The chain recombines TRBV7-9 with TRBJ2-5; D is possibly TRBD1 (6 bases). The CDR3 region is CASSFIGQPGQETQYF. The CDR3 nucleotides read TGTGCCAGCAGCTTCATAGGACAGCCCGGTCAAGAGACCCAGTACTTC.